Reported below is one T cell receptor beta chain. Each single cDNA molecule received a unique molecular identifier. MiXCR, applied by TCRdb to the 5' RACE reads, yields one record per CDR3 protein. The sample shows 90,000 to 120,000 distinct CDR3 sequences, 12% of them seen only once. This CDR3 contains 12 residues. Germline CDR1 reads DFQATT; CDR2 reads SNEGSKA (reference sequence). The ends lost 2 bases at V and 8 bases at J; junction bases unmatched: 4. This entry belongs to a study of early T cells in non-severe SARS-CoV-2 infection. Looking at the study overall: The input, bulk RNA from unsorted whole blood, was sequenced, and chains were unpaired.

This chain links TRBV20-1 with TRBJ1-2, with 8 bases lining up with TRBD1. This clonotype originated in an adult who was a healthcare worker with PCR-confirmed SARS-CoV-2 infection or an uninfected control (not recorded which). The material sequenced was whole blood. The CDR3 sequence is CSARLQGGGYTF. CDR3 DNA: TGCAGTGCTAGATTACAGGGGGGCGGCTACACCTTC.